Each of the 28 T cell receptor beta chains below was sequenced from the same sample in a study of blood T cells in healthy people across ages. Together with a sample-barcoded 5' primer, a J-beta primer mix was included in a second PCR lasting about 7 to 11 cycles. Each CDR3 protein is one row after TCRdb ran MiXCR on the 5' RACE reads. Altogether approximately 1,000,000 distinct CDR3 sequences are present, 35% to 55% being singletons, with the ten largest covering approximately 19%. Specimen: blood. These receptors all stem from an older woman in good health.

This clonotype came up a few times. The chain employs TRBV29-1 and TRBJ1-5; D gene ambiguous. The V and J ends lost 1 base and 6 bases respectively, with 13 bases between them. Per germline, CDR1 SQVTM and CDR2 ANQGSEA. The CDR3 has 14 residues. Here the CDR3 DNA reads TGCAGCGTTGAAGGAGGTGTGGACGGTCAGCCCCAGCATTTT. Encoded protein: CSVEGGVDGQPQHF.

The chain uses TRBV5-1 and TRBJ2-3, with 11 bases lining up with TRBD2. Trimming cost V 2 bases and J 5 bases; bases outside gene matches: 7. The germline CDR1 and CDR2 sequences are SGHRS and YFSETQ. The CDR3 loop spans 16 amino acids. The CDR3 loop reads CASSLSLAGDGDTQYF. The CDR3 DNA sequence: TGCGCCAGCAGCTTATCACTAGCGGGAGATGGAGATACGCAGTATTTT.

The genes are TRBV27 and TRBJ2-1; a possible D gene is TRBD1 (6 bases). Per the germline V gene, CDR1 is MNHEY and CDR2 is SMNVEV (reference sequence). The V gene lost 4 bases and the J gene lost 1 base, with 17 bases spanning the gap. The CDR3 totals 17 residues. CDR3 bases: TGTGCCAGCAGTTCCTTCCCGGACAGTCAGTCCTACAATGAGCAGTTCTTC. The encoded protein is CASSSFPDSQSYNEQFF.

This clonotype was detected ten times or more. This sequence joins TRBV10-3 and TRBJ2-7; 12 bases are shared with TRBD2. This CDR3 region has 13 residues. Germline loops: CDR1 ENHRY, CDR2 SYGVKD. The junction had 1 base not matched to a gene; V was cut back by 9 bases and J by 1 base. CDR3 protein: CAMGTSGSYEQYF. The DNA for the CDR3 is TGTGCCATGGGGACTAGCGGGTCCTACGAGCAGTACTTC.

The genes are TRBV30 and TRBJ2-1; no reliable D call. Germline CDR1 is GTSNPN and CDR2 is SVGIG (reference sequence). Trimming stripped 3 bases from V and 7 bases from J, with 10 bases between. This CDR3 has 12 residues. In DNA form, the CDR3 reads TGTGCCTGGAGCGTACTATGGAATGAGCAGTTCTTC. Translating gives CAWSVLWNEQFF.

The genes are TRBV5-1 and TRBJ2-3, with 10 bases fitting TRBD2. The J segment lost 1 base and the V segment lost 4 bases, leaving 12 bases of the junction unmatched. The CDR3 spans 18 residues. CDR1 is SGHRS and CDR2 is YFSETQ in the germline V gene. The CDR3 DNA is TGCGCCAGCAGCCCTTGGGGGTTGGGGACTAGCGGCACAGATACGCAGTATTTT. Its protein is CASSPWGLGTSGTDTQYF.

This rearrangement joins TRBV7-2 to TRBJ2-2; D call uncertain. This CDR3 has 14 amino acids. Germline CDR1 reads SGHTA; CDR2 reads FQGNSA. Trimming pared 1 base from V and 5 bases from J, leaving 8 bases between. In DNA, the CDR3 is TGTGCCAGCAGCTTAGGCGTCGGGACCGGGGAGCTGTTTTTT. This codes for CASSLGVGTGELFF.

This clonotype was detected only a few times. The chain recombines TRBV11-2 with TRBJ2-7; possible D gene TRBD1, 6 bases. The CDR3 runs 16 residues. Trimming took off 5 bases at V and 4 bases at J, with 21 bases between the two ends. From germline, CDR1 is SGHAT and CDR2 FQNNGV. This CDR3 reads CASSLRQAELIYEQYF. In DNA form, the CDR3 reads TGTGCCAGCAGCCTCCGACAGGCGGAACTGATTTACGAGCAGTACTTC.

A few counts support this clonotype. The chain has TRBV10-1 and TRBJ1-4; D is unresolved. This CDR3 has 13 residues. The V end lost 3 bases, the J end lost 8 bases, and 10 bases lay between the germline ends. Germline V lookup: CDR1 WNHNN, CDR2 SYGVQD (reference sequence). CDR3 in amino acids: CASSDPGREKLFF. The CDR3 DNA is TGCGCCAGCAGTGATCCTGGACGGGAAAAACTGTTTTTT.

This chain uses TRBV20-1 with TRBJ2-6; 8 nucleotides match TRBD2. Losses at the gene ends were 6 bases for V and 2 bases for J; bases not matched to a gene: 12. The CDR3 extends over 17 amino acids. From germline, CDR1 is DFQATT and CDR2 SNEGSKA (reference sequence). CDR3 region: CSARLGRAAAGANVLTF. In DNA, the CDR3 is TGCAGTGCCCGCCTCGGGAGGGCCGCAGCTGGGGCCAACGTCCTGACTTTC.

The rearrangement uses TRBV5-6 and TRBJ2-1; possible D gene TRBD2, 6 bases. V shed 4 bases and J shed 0 bases, with 14 bases lying between them. The CDR3 spans 16 residues. CDR1 and CDR2 (germline): SGHDT, YYEEEE. In DNA form, the CDR3 reads TGTGCCAGCAGCCAGTTAGCGGCCAGCTCCTACAATGAGCAGTTCTTC. Translating gives CASSQLAASSYNEQFF.

The chain couples TRBV25-1 to TRBJ2-5, with 9 bases aligning to TRBD2. The V gene end was trimmed by 1 base and the J gene end by 2 bases; junction bases not matched to a gene: 2. Germline CDR1 is MGHDK and CDR2 is SYGVNS. The CDR3 runs to 15 residues. The CDR3 nucleotides read TGTGCCAGCAGTGAATTCCTAGCGGGGCAAGAGACCCAGTACTTC. Translating gives CASSEFLAGQETQYF. Full variable domain (outside the CDR3, taken from reference TRBV25-1 and TRBJ2-5): EADIYQTPRYLVIGTGKKITLECSQTMGHDKMYWYQQDPGMELHLIHYSYGVNSTEKGDLSSESTVSRIRTEHFPLTLESARPSHTSQYLCASSEFLAGQETQYFGPGTRLLVL.

This clonotype was recorded many times. The chain carries TRBV7-8 and TRBJ2-1, with 12 bases that match TRBD2. This CDR3 comprises 15 residues. Trimming took 4 bases from V and 2 from J; bases not matched to a gene: 0. From germline, CDR1 is SGHVS and CDR2 FQNEAQ. CDR3 nucleotides: TGTGCCAGCAGCTGGACTAGCGGGACCTACAATGAGCAGTTCTTC. Its protein is CASSWTSGTYNEQFF.

The rearrangement links TRBV12-3 or TRBV12-4 to TRBJ2-3; 10 nucleotides align to TRBD2. With V trimmed by 2 bases and J by 0 bases, 5 bases remained unmatched. The CDR3 sequence is 17 residues long. DNA for the CDR3: TGTGCCAGCAGTTTATGGCTAGCGGGAGAAAGCACAGATACGCAGTATTTT. Translating it yields CASSLWLAGESTDTQYF.

The J gene is TRBJ2-1, the V gene TRBV20-1, with D uncertain. The V end lost 0 bases, the J end lost 0 bases, and 12 bases lay between the germline ends. CDR3 size: 16 residues. Germline assignment: CDR1 DFQATT and CDR2 SNEGSKA (reference sequence). In DNA form, the CDR3 reads TGCAGTGCTAGAGACATACAGAGAAGCTCCTACAATGAGCAGTTCTTC. Protein sequence: CSARDIQRSSYNEQFF.

This clonotype showed up just once. The chain joins TRBV24-1 to TRBJ2-7; weak D call: TRBD1 (5 bases). Trimming removed 5 bases at V and 1 base at J, with 8 bases between. The CDR3 spans 13 residues. Germline V gene lookup returns CDR1 KGHDR and CDR2 SFDVKD. This chain's CDR3 is CATSGAGSYEQYF. The CDR3 coding sequence is TGTGCCACCAGTGGTGCAGGGTCCTACGAGCAGTACTTC.

The V gene is TRBV21-1, the J gene TRBJ2-5. TRBV21-1 constitutes a pseudogene. The CDR3 is made up of 13 amino acids. CDR3 DNA sequence: TGTGCCAGCAGCAAAGCGAGTAGGGAGACCCAGTACTTC. Encoded protein: CASSKASRETQYF.

This clonotype was counted between two and nine times. V and J are TRBV20-1 and TRBJ2-7; 7 bases are a match to TRBD1. J gave up 1 base and V 3 bases, and 15 bases lay outside the gene matches. Germline lookup yields CDR1 DFQATT and CDR2 SNEGSKA (reference sequence). CDR3 length: 17 residues. The CDR3 here is CSASSDRASGPSYEQYF. Here the CDR3 DNA reads TGCAGTGCTAGTAGCGACAGGGCAAGCGGTCCGTCCTACGAGCAGTACTTC.

This clonotype was counted only a few times. V and J are TRBV6-2 or TRBV6-3 and TRBJ2-7; unclear D gene. Germline CDR1 is MNHEY and CDR2 is SVGEGT. Trimming cost V 0 bases and J 0 bases, with 18 bases left between them. The CDR3 has 18 amino acids. The CDR3 nucleotides read TGTGCCAGCAGTTACTCCCCCGCGAGGTTGCAGCCCTCCTACGAGCAGTACTTC. Protein: CASSYSPARLQPSYEQYF.

The chain carries TRBV2 and TRBJ2-1, with a tentative D call TRBD1 (5 bases). Germline V lookup: CDR1 SNHLY, CDR2 FYNNEI. V was trimmed by 7 bases and J by 10 bases, leaving 17 bases between them. The CDR3 totals 13 residues. CDR3 coding DNA: TGTGCCAGCACTTATATGAATCAGGGAGAGCAGTTCTTC. It codes for CASTYMNQGEQFF.

A few counts support this clonotype. The chain employs TRBV29-1 and TRBJ2-5; 7 nucleotides align to TRBD2. Germline lookup yields CDR1 SQVTM and CDR2 ANQGSEA. This CDR3 comprises 14 residues. V dropped 7 bases and J dropped 1; count of bases not matched to a gene: 9. The CDR3 region is CSARRGGGQETQYF. DNA of the CDR3: TGCAGCGCCCGACGGGGCGGGGGCCAAGAGACCCAGTACTTC.

This rearrangement joins TRBV25-1 to TRBJ1-3; D is perhaps TRBD1 (5 bases). Trimming pared 6 bases from V and 4 bases from J, leaving 16 bases between. The germline CDR1 and CDR2 sequences are MGHDK and SYGVNS. The CDR3 spans 15 residues. The DNA for the CDR3 is TGTGCCAGCAGCTTGACCGGGACGACCGGAAACACCATATATTTT. This translates into CASSLTGTTGNTIYF.

The rearrangement uses TRBV4-3 and TRBJ1-2; the D gene is possibly TRBD1 (5 bases). Germline assignment: CDR1 LGHNA and CDR2 YSLEER. The CDR3 contains 14 residues. V was pared by 1 base and J by 4 bases, with 10 bases between. The CDR3 nucleotides are TGCGCCAGCAGCCAAGGGAACAGGCCCTATGGCTACACCTTC. Protein sequence: CASSQGNRPYGYTF.

The chain uses TRBV7-2 and TRBJ2-6; the D gene is possibly TRBD2 (5 bases). V lost 5 bases, J lost 0 bases, and 11 bases lay in between. The CDR3 has 16 amino acids. Germline CDR1 is SGHTA and CDR2 is FQGNSA. This CDR3 reads CASSTAGLSGANVLTF. CDR3 coding DNA: TGTGCCAGCAGCACCGCAGGACTCTCTGGGGCCAACGTCCTGACTTTC.

The V gene is TRBV29-1, the J gene TRBJ2-3; TRBD2 agrees at 7 bases. The CDR3 has 15 residues. The junction had 9 bases not matched to a gene; V was cut back by 6 bases and J by 0 bases. The germline V gene has CDR1 SQVTM and CDR2 ANQGSEA. The CDR3 nucleotides are TGCAGCGTCAGCGAAAATAGCGGGAGCACAGATACGCAGTATTTT. Translated: CSVSENSGSTDTQYF.

The V gene is TRBV9, the J gene TRBJ2-1, with 8 bases aligning to TRBD2. The germline V gene has CDR1 SGDLS and CDR2 YYNGEE. The length of the CDR3 is 16 residues. Losses at the gene ends were 1 base for V and 7 bases for J; bases not matched to a gene: 10. CDR3 sequence reads: CASSVRVAGRGNEQFF. DNA of the CDR3: TGTGCCAGCAGCGTAAGAGTAGCGGGAAGGGGGAATGAGCAGTTCTTC. Full variable domain (remainder filled in from reference TRBV9 and TRBJ2-1): DSGVTQTPKHLITATGQRVTLRCSPRSGDLSVYWYQQSLDQGLQFLIQYYNGEERAKGNILERFSAQQFPDLHSELNLSSLELGDSALYFCASSVRVAGRGNEQFFGPGTRLTVL.

The chain recombines TRBV20-1 with TRBJ2-1, with D maybe TRBD2 (6 bases). The V gene's germline CDR1 is DFQATT and CDR2 SNEGSKA (reference sequence). Between the trimmed V and J ends, which lost 1 base and 6 bases, there was a span of 10 bases. This CDR3 is 13 amino acids long. DNA for the CDR3: TGCAGTGCTAGAGGCGGACTATTCAATGAGCAGTTCTTC. Its translation: CSARGGLFNEQFF.

The DNA of the CDR3 is TGTGCCAGCAGTGAGGTGATGACAGGGGACTATGGCTACACCTTC. Translated, it gives CASSEVMTGDYGYTF. This chain connects TRBV6-1 to TRBJ1-2, with 8 bases lining up with TRBD1. The CDR3 has 15 amino acids. V lost 3 bases, J lost 3 bases, and 6 bases stayed unmatched. Germline V gene sequence: CDR1 MNHNS, CDR2 SASEGT.